The TCR beta chain described here comes from a study of blood T cell repertoires in COVID-19 (dated by TCRdb to the early 2020s). Concerning the study at large: Collaborator samples came from the United States, Italy and Spain and covered acute and convalescent phases of COVID-19. The prospective study material was composed of cDNA or gDNA derived from T cells, B-cell-depleted T cells, or PBMCs. Subjects who had been exposed to COVID-19, were actively infected with it, or had recovered from it provided the deeply sampled blood TCRbeta repertoires that made up the dataset. The repertoires were released in a freely available public database meant as a resource for research on the immune response to SARS-CoV-2. Samples came from the ongoing ImmuneRACE study (first 160 participants) plus 1,254 subjects from 6 global collaborators. The sample metadata nearly always contained a de-identified subject ID, COVID-19 status, age in years and sex. Where HLA class I and class II types were available, the types were taken from metadata supplied by the sample provider, not from assay-based typing. The paper's findings and limits, for the study overall: The amount of clinical and demographic metadata varied by source and participant and was provided uncurated.

Concerning this clone itself: The specificity of this receptor is unknown. It has no much larger one-base neighbor in the sample; base qualities were not kept.

In Seattle, one collaborating source enrolled patients while the infection was active and tracked those patients longitudinally over the course of disease. The collaborating institutions used their own protocols to collect whole blood in K2EDTA tubes. For TCRbeta analysis, collaborator samples were shipped as frozen whole blood, as isolated PBMCs, or as DNA extracted from either sample type. Including cysteine and phenylalanine, the CDR3 has 14 amino acids. Just CDR3 DNA is preserved here, 42 bases in frame from base 1. V has 1 base trimmed and J has 4 bases trimmed; junction bases matching no gene number 4. CDR1 and CDR2 are read off the germline V gene (reference sequence) as SGHKS and YYEKEE. TCRbeta CDR3 regions were amplified from genomic DNA by means of the immunoSEQ Assay, a bias-controlled multiplex PCR. The study's processing was this. The number of nucleated cells in each sample was estimated from the amplification of reference gene primers within the assay. To quantify the absolute abundance of each unique TCRbeta CDR3 rearrangement, sequence reads were collapsed and filtered. For each sample, productive Simpson clonality was calculated as the square root of Simpson's diversity index across productive rearrangements. TCRdb's version of the immuneACCESS table is confined to in-frame rearrangements and falls short of the full clone set. An unresolved V gene accounts for under half of the shortfall where checked; the remainder is of unknown origin. That table gives V, J and clone size, and the DNA gave D and trimming. A total of some 450,000 clones appear in this sample, approximately 89% of them only once. Clones ranked in the top ten supply roughly 12% of the sample.

The sequence joins TRBV5-5 to TRBJ1-2; TRBD1 fits 7 bases in the junction. The receptor was derived from a woman between 45 and 65 years old with COVID-19, enrolled during active disease. Sequencing was performed on peripheral blood. Here is the DNA: TGTGCCAGCAGCTTGAGAGGGGGCGTCTATGGCTACACCTTC. The translation is CASSLRGGVYGYTF.